The 12 T cell receptor beta chains given below trace back to one sample, sequenced in a study of T cells in Graves' hyperthyroidism and ophthalmopathy. TCR beta CDR3 regions were amplified from RNA. Primed by the HTBI set, a first-round RT-PCR was run on the TCR CDR3. Each CDR3 protein is one row after TCRdb ran MiXCR on the multiplex PCR reads. This sample has under 350,000 distinct CDR3 sequences, with roughly a fifth found just once. The sample taken for sequencing was blood. These receptors all stem from a woman between 45 and 65 years old with Graves' hyperthyroidism.

This clonotype has only a few counts. CDR3 nucleotides: TGCGCCAGCAGCGTTACAGGAAATAGCAATCAGCCCCAGCATTTT. It codes for CASSVTGNSNQPQHF. The J gene is TRBJ1-5, the V gene TRBV5-1, with D perhaps TRBD1 (5 bases). With 4 bases removed from V and 0 bases from J, the gap between germline ends came to 11 bases. Germline CDR1 is SGHRS and CDR2 is YFSETQ. There are 15 residues in the CDR3.

This clonotype was seen ten or more times. V and J are TRBV11-2 and TRBJ2-7, with 8 bases fitting TRBD1. CDR1 SGHAT and CDR2 FQNNGV come from the germline V gene. The CDR3 is made up of 14 amino acids. J gave up 3 bases and V 5 bases, and 6 bases lay outside the gene matches. In DNA form, the CDR3 reads TGTGCCAGCAGCAAAAGGACAGGGCGCTACGAGCAGTACTTC. This encodes CASSKRTGRYEQYF.

There are a few counts of this clonotype. The chain uses TRBV7-8 and TRBJ2-3; possible D gene TRBD1, 6 bases. Trimming cost V 4 bases and J 1 base, with 9 bases left between them. Per the germline V gene, CDR1 is SGHVS and CDR2 is FQNEAQ. The CDR3 totals 14 residues. The chain's CDR3 is CASSSWTGTDTQYF. The CDR3 coding sequence is TGTGCCAGCAGCTCCTGGACAGGCACAGATACGCAGTATTTT.

There are many counts of this clonotype. V and J are TRBV6-1 and TRBJ2-1, with TRBD2 matching 9 bases. J gave up 6 bases and V 6 bases, and 9 bases lay outside the gene matches. From germline, CDR1 is MNHNS and CDR2 SASEGT. This CDR3 has 15 residues. CDR3 DNA sequence: TGTGCCAGCAGAACCAAAGCGGGAGGCCTCAATGAGCAGTTCTTC. This gives the protein CASRTKAGGLNEQFF.

The sample holds a few counts of this clonotype. The J gene is TRBJ2-7, the V gene TRBV2; D not certain. CDR1 SNHLY and CDR2 FYNNEI come from the germline V gene. This CDR3 spans 14 amino acids. V lost 8 bases and J 1 base, leaving 15 bases between the germline ends. This chain's CDR3 is CASDGRGSSYEQYF. As DNA, the CDR3 is TGTGCCAGCGACGGCCGAGGATCATCCTACGAGCAGTACTTC.

This clonotype has a count of ten or more. The chain's CDR3 is CASSFPSRLAGYTDTQYF. The CDR3 DNA follows: TGTGCCAGCAGCTTCCCCTCGAGACTAGCGGGGTACACAGATACGCAGTATTTT. The V and J genes are TRBV5-5 and TRBJ2-3; 11 bases are shared with TRBD2. V was pared by 2 bases and J by 2 bases, with 10 bases of the junction left unmatched. The CDR3 sequence is 18 residues long. Looked up from germline, CDR1 is SGHKS and CDR2 is YYEKEE (reference sequence).

This clonotype has more than one count but fewer than ten. A read error may account for a junction end that differs from germline. CDR3 region: CVSTGAGAGSPQHF. DNA of the CDR3: TGTGTCAGCACCGGGGCGGGGGCGGGTTCGCCCCAGCATTTT. The chain links TRBV28 to TRBJ1-5, with a possible D match to TRBD1 (6 bases). Germline V lookup: CDR1 MDHEN, CDR2 SYDVKM. The length of the CDR3 is 14 residues.

This chain joins TRBV12-5 and TRBJ1-1, with a tentative D call TRBD1 (6 bases). The CDR3 has 15 residues. The germline V gene has CDR1 LGHNT and CDR2 FRNRAP. Trimming stripped 4 bases from V and 11 bases from J, with 23 bases between. The CDR3 sequence: CASGSGGLLRGAAFF. CDR3 coding DNA: TGTGCTAGTGGTTCTGGGGGCCTTCTTCGGGGGGCGGCTTTCTTT.

With respect to this clonotype: One end of the junction is discordant with germline, which a read error may explain. This chain connects TRBV7-7 to TRBJ2-5, with D possibly matching TRBD2 (5 bases). CDR3 length: 14 residues. Germline V CDR1 and CDR2: SSHAT, FNYEAQ (reference sequence). The CDR3 sequence: CASSLNILDGTQYF. The CDR3 region has the DNA TGTGCTAGCAGCTTAAATATACTAGATGGGACCCAGTACTTC.

CDR3 loop: CASSLAGGPSSSYNEQFF. DNA for the CDR3: TGTGCCAGCAGCCTAGCGGGAGGGCCTTCCAGTTCCTACAATGAGCAGTTCTTC. The chain couples TRBV28 to TRBJ2-1; 12 positions match TRBD2. The V segment lost 6 bases and the J segment 1 base; nucleotides outside the gene matches: 10. The CDR3 is 18 amino acids. Germline CDR1 MDHEN, CDR2 SYDVKM.

V usage is TRBV2 and J usage is TRBJ2-1; 7 positions match TRBD1. The length of the CDR3 is 18 residues. Trimming at V came to 5 bases and at J to 5 bases, leaving 18 bases not matched to a gene. The germline gives CDR1 SNHLY, CDR2 FYNNEI. The CDR3 DNA reads as TGTGCCAGCAGTTTCTCCGGCCATGTGGGGACAGCTGACAATGAGCAGTTCTTC. It translates to CASSFSGHVGTADNEQFF.

This clonotype has ten or more counts. This chain joins TRBV10-3 and TRBJ2-7; 9 positions match TRBD2. This CDR3 region has 15 residues. The germline V gene has CDR1 ENHRY and CDR2 SYGVKD. After removal of 3 bases from V and 2 bases from J, the junction contained 5 bases not matched to a gene. CDR3 in amino acids: CAISEGGGRAYEQYF. CDR3 nucleotides: TGTGCCATCAGTGAAGGTGGCGGGAGGGCCTACGAGCAGTACTTC.